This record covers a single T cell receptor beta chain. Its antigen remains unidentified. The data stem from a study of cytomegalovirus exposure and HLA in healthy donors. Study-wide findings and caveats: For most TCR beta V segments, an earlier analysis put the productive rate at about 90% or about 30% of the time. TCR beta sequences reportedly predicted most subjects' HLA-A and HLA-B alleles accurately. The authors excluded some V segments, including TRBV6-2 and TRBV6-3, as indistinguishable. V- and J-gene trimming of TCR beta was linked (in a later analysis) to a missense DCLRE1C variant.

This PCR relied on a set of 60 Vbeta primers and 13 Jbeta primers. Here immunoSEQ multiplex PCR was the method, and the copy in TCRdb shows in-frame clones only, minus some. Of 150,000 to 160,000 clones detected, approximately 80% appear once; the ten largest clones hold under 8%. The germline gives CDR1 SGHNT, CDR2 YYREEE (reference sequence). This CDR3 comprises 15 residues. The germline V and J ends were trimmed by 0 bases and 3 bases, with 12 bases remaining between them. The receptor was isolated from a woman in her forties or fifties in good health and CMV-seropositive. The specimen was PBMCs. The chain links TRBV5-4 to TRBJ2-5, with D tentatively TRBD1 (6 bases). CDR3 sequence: CASSLEQGRKETQYF. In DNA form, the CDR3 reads TGTGCCAGCAGCTTGGAACAGGGAAGGAAAGAGACCCAGTACTTC.